This TCR beta chain was sequenced in a study of cytomegalovirus exposure and HLA in healthy donors. Whole-study results and caveats: The dataset shows that most TCR sequences were rare, while some public TCRs occurred in many donors. Published work reported that the classifier diagnosed cytomegalovirus status with high specificity and sensitivity. V- and J-gene trimming of TCR beta was linked (in a later analysis) to a missense DCLRE1C variant.

With 60 Vbeta and 13 Jbeta primers, the PCR was carried out. This table comes from immunoSEQ multiplex PCR, and its TCRdb copy is limited to in-frame clones, with some not included. The sample consists of about 64,000 clones, roughly 80% of them appearing once. Regarding this clone: As yet, its antigen is unknown.

The CDR3 runs 16 residues. V was trimmed by 4 bases and J by 4 bases, leaving 17 bases between them. The study sampled nominally healthy donors, though unrecorded immune exposures were likely. The chain employs TRBV5-3 and TRBJ2-2, with TRBD2 as a possible D gene (5 bases). Being an ORF, TRBV5-3 has a function that is uncertain. Sequencing was done on a sample of PBMCs. The TCR originated in a male donor in good health and CMV-seropositive. Written as DNA, the CDR3 is TGTGCCAGAAGCGGAAGGCCATCCCGGGGCACCGGGGAGCTGTTTTTT. Translation: CARSGRPSRGTGELFF.